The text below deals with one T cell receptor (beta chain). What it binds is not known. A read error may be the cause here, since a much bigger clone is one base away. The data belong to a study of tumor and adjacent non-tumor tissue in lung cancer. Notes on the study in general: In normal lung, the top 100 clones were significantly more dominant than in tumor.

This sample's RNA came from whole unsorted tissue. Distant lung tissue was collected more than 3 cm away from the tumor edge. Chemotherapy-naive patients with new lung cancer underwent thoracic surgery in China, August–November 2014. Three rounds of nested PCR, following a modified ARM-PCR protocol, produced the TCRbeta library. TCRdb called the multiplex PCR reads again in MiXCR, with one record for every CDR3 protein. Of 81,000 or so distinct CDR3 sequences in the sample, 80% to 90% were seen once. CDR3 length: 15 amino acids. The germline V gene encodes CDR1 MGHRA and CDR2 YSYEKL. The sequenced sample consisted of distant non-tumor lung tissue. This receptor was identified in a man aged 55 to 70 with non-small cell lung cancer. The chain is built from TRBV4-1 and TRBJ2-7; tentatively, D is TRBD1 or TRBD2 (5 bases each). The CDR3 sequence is CARSQGTLSSYEQYF. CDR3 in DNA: TGCGCCAGGAGCCAAGGGACGTTGAGCTCCTACGAGCAGTACTTC.